This T cell receptor beta chain originates from a study of CD4 T cell repertoires and nickel (dated by TCRdb to 2018 to 2020). Library generation was performed with RT-PCR. TCRdb lists the instrument as Illumina MiSeq. TCRdb trimmed public reads at Q25 via fastp, called clones via MiXCR and kept in-frame beta chains. Each entry is one CDR3 protein sequence, shown with its most common DNA and genes. In all, the sample holds around 300 distinct CDR3 sequences, and roughly two thirds of those were seen once. Together, the top ten hold roughly 47% of the sample. For this clonotype: It has no known antigen specificity. No much larger clone exists at a distance of one base, and base qualities are not known.

The CDR3 sequence holds 13 residues, the cysteine and phenylalanine included. The retained sequence is limited to the CDR3, 39 bases, with the frame set at the first base. The junction carries 8 bases between V and J, which are trimmed by 3 bases and 2 bases respectively. Sequences LGHDT (CDR1) and YNNKEL (CDR2) are obtained from the germline V gene (reference sequence). The clonotype originates from a human donor in a nickel allergy study, with or without nickel allergy (not recorded which). It is not recorded whether this sample comes from one donor or several. The sequence joins TRBV3-1 to TRBJ2-7, with no D gene named confidently. What was sequenced was CD4+ T cells from blood, not recorded whether cultured. CDR3 reads: CASSHLGPYEQYF. The DNA is TGTGCCAGCAGCCATCTAGGGCCCTACGAGCAGTACTTC.